This passage covers 23 T cell receptor beta chains from one sample sequenced in a study of T cells in Graves' hyperthyroidism and ophthalmopathy. From RNA transcripts, TCR beta CDR3 regions were amplified. HTBI primers were used for first-round RT-PCR of the TCR CDR3. MiXCR, applied by TCRdb to the multiplex PCR reads, yields one record per CDR3 protein. The sample shows 700,000 or so distinct CDR3 sequences, about 14% of them seen only once. The material sequenced was blood. The receptor set was obtained from a woman between 45 and 60 years old with Graves' ophthalmopathy.

CDR3 loop: CASSPTGRRYTGELFF. The CDR3 DNA is TGTGCCAGCAGCCCGACAGGCCGTCGGTACACCGGGGAGCTGTTTTTT. The V gene is TRBV13, the J gene TRBJ2-2; tentative D call: TRBD1 (6 bases). Germline-derived CDR1 and CDR2 are PRHDT and FYEKMQ (reference sequence). V dropped 5 bases and J dropped 3 bases, with 16 bases sitting between them. CDR3 size: 16 residues.

This clonotype was detected many times. The chain employs TRBV5-1 and TRBJ1-3; D gene ambiguous. V lost 4 bases, J lost 0 bases, and 11 bases lay in between. The length of the CDR3 is 15 residues. Germline values: CDR1 SGHRS, CDR2 YFSETQ. The CDR3 here is CASSAGIASGNTIYF. The CDR3 nucleotides read TGCGCCAGCAGCGCCGGGATCGCCTCTGGAAACACCATATATTTT.

This clonotype is a singleton in its sample. The chain couples TRBV20-1 to TRBJ2-3, with 11 positions matching TRBD2. The CDR3 runs 15 residues. Trimming removed 2 bases from V and 4 bases from J; junction bases left unmatched: 5. The germline gives CDR1 DFQATT, CDR2 SNEGSKA (reference sequence). The CDR3 spells CSARNSGRAADTQYF. CDR3 nucleotide sequence: TGCAGTGCTAGAAATAGCGGGAGGGCCGCAGATACGCAGTATTTT.

This clonotype came up a few times. The J gene is TRBJ1-1, the V gene TRBV5-1; no definite D call. This CDR3 region has 14 residues. Per germline, CDR1 SGHRS and CDR2 YFSETQ. The germline V and J ends were trimmed by 4 bases and 5 bases, with 15 bases remaining between them. The CDR3 loop reads CASSPLTHRTEAFF. Written as DNA, the CDR3 is TGCGCCAGCAGCCCATTAACTCATCGGACTGAAGCTTTCTTT.

The V gene is TRBV29-1, the J gene TRBJ2-7; 7 bases agree with TRBD2. Germline assignment: CDR1 SQVTM and CDR2 ANQGSEA. J was trimmed by 3 bases and V by 6 bases; bases with no gene match: 8. The CDR3 is 13 residues long. CDR3 residues: CSVRLAASYEQYF. The CDR3 nucleotides read TGCAGCGTCAGACTAGCTGCAAGCTACGAGCAGTACTTC.

The sample holds many counts of this clonotype. The chain is built from TRBV28 and TRBJ1-1; tentatively, D is TRBD1 (5 bases). This CDR3 has 17 amino acids. CDR1 is MDHEN and CDR2 is SYDVKM in the germline V gene. V shed 3 bases and J shed 0 bases, with 17 bases lying between them. The CDR3 loop reads CASSFRPGRMMNTEAFF. CDR3 bases: TGTGCCAGCAGTTTCCGACCGGGACGGATGATGAACACTGAAGCTTTCTTT.

V usage is TRBV19 and J usage is TRBJ2-1; TRBD2 is a possible D gene (6 bases). The CDR3 spans 15 residues. The V and J ends lost 5 bases and 0 bases respectively, with 11 bases between them. Per the germline V gene, CDR1 is LNHDA and CDR2 is SQIVND (reference sequence). The CDR3 here is CASSEATSSYNEQFF. CDR3 nucleotide sequence: TGTGCCAGTAGTGAGGCGACTAGCTCCTACAATGAGCAGTTCTTC.

The rearrangement links TRBV3-1 to TRBJ2-1, with unresolved D. This CDR3 has 13 residues. Trimming shortened V by 1 base and J by 11 bases, and 12 bases separated the two germline ends. Germline CDR1 and CDR2: LGHDT and YNNKEL (reference sequence). DNA for the CDR3: TGTGCCAGCAGCCAAGTGACTCAGGTTCAGCAGTTCTTC. Encoded protein: CASSQVTQVQQFF.

The chain recombines TRBV28 with TRBJ2-5; 14 bases align to TRBD2. Trimming cost V 8 bases and J 4 bases; bases outside gene matches: 18. The CDR3 extends over 19 amino acids. In germline, CDR1 is MDHEN, CDR2 SYDVKM. The chain's CDR3 is CASRGTGTSGSRVVETQYF. In DNA, the CDR3 is TGTGCCAGCCGAGGAACCGGGACTAGCGGGAGCCGGGTCGTAGAGACCCAGTACTTC.

This clonotype was detected ten times or more. The rearrangement joins TRBV6-1 to TRBJ2-7; tentative D call: TRBD1 (6 bases). The CDR3 is 13 amino acids. Per germline, CDR1 MNHNS and CDR2 SASEGT. V lost 5 bases, J lost 2 bases, and 10 bases lay in between. In DNA form, the CDR3 reads TGTGCCAGCAGTTTCGGACAGCCCTACGAGCAGTACTTC. Protein sequence: CASSFGQPYEQYF.

The V and J genes are TRBV30 and TRBJ2-6; D gene ambiguous. Between the trimmed V and J ends, which lost 5 bases and 2 bases, there was a span of 10 bases. The CDR3 has 14 amino acids. Germline V gene sequence: CDR1 GTSNPN, CDR2 SVGIG (reference sequence). CDR3 amino acids: CAWGLRPGANVLTF. The CDR3 region has the DNA TGTGCCTGGGGTCTCCGGCCTGGGGCCAACGTCCTGACTTTC.

The table lists this clonotype with many counts. The gene calls are TRBV28 and TRBJ1-1, with D uncertain. Per the germline V gene, CDR1 is MDHEN and CDR2 is SYDVKM. The CDR3 runs to 14 residues. The V gene lost 6 bases and the J gene lost 3 bases, with 14 bases spanning the gap. CDR3 bases: TGTGCCAGCAGATCTGGCCCCCGTGACACTGAAGCTTTCTTT. Translating gives CASRSGPRDTEAFF.

This clonotype was found many times. The chain employs TRBV10-3 and TRBJ2-2; 11 nucleotides align to TRBD2. The germline V gene has CDR1 ENHRY and CDR2 SYGVKD. CDR3 size: 14 residues. Trimming removed 7 bases from V and 5 bases from J; junction bases left unmatched: 3. The CDR3 nucleotides are TGTGCCATCACTCGGACTAGCGGGACCGGGGAGCTGTTTTTT. Its translation is CAITRTSGTGELFF.

This clonotype has at least ten counts. This chain joins TRBV2 and TRBJ2-7; TRBD2 agrees at 10 bases. This CDR3 contains 15 residues. Trimming took 4 bases from V and 4 from J; bases not matched to a gene: 7. CDR1 is SNHLY and CDR2 is FYNNEI in the germline V gene. The CDR3 protein is CASSGVLAGDYEQYF. Here the CDR3 DNA reads TGTGCCAGCAGTGGGGTGCTAGCGGGGGATTACGAGCAGTACTTC.

The chain couples TRBV11-2 to TRBJ2-5, with D unclear. CDR3 size: 13 residues. The V gene lost 6 bases and the J gene lost 1 base, with 9 bases spanning the gap. Germline-derived CDR1 and CDR2 are SGHAT and FQNNGV. This chain's CDR3 is CASSIPLQETQYF. The DNA of the CDR3 is TGTGCCAGCAGTATTCCCCTCCAAGAGACCCAGTACTTC.

This clonotype was counted ten times or more. The gene calls are TRBV20-1 and TRBJ2-3; tentatively, D is TRBD1 (5 bases). Trimming shortened V by 2 bases and J by 4 bases, and 13 bases separated the two germline ends. Germline CDR1 DFQATT, CDR2 SNEGSKA (reference sequence). This CDR3 comprises 14 residues. The CDR3 DNA sequence: TGCAGTGCTAGAAGGGGTGAACTTGCAGATACGCAGTATTTT. Its translation is CSARRGELADTQYF.

This clonotype was seen many times. The genes are TRBV18 and TRBJ2-7, with TRBD2 identical over 8 bases. Germline lookup yields CDR1 KGHSH and CDR2 LQKENI. With V trimmed by 2 bases and J by 1 base, 7 bases remained unmatched. This CDR3 comprises 16 residues. CDR3 DNA: TGTGCCAGCTCACCAGTTAGCGGGGACCCATCCTACGAGCAGTACTTC. Amino acid sequence: CASSPVSGDPSYEQYF.

The chain links TRBV19 to TRBJ2-3, with no clear D. The CDR3 sequence is 15 residues long. The V gene's germline CDR1 is LNHDA and CDR2 SQIVND (reference sequence). V gave up 4 bases and J gave up 2 bases, with 13 bases separating them. DNA of the CDR3: TGTGCCAGTAGTAGAAGTCAAGGGCCCACAGATACGCAGTATTTT. Translation gives CASSRSQGPTDTQYF.

This clonotype came up many times. The chain couples TRBV14 to TRBJ2-1; tentative D call: TRBD2 (5 bases). The ends were cut back, 6 bases at V and 6 bases at J, with 15 bases in the middle. This CDR3 region has 14 residues. From germline, CDR1 is SGHDN and CDR2 FVKESK. The CDR3 nucleotides are TGTGCCAGCAGTGGAGAGATAGGACTCAATGAGCAGTTCTTC. Translation gives CASSGEIGLNEQFF. The full variable domain, rest sourced from reference TRBV14 and TRBJ2-1, is EAGVTQFPSHSVIEKGQTVTLRCDPISGHDNLYWYRRVMGKEIKFLLHFVKESKQDESGMPNNRFLAERTGGTYSTLKVQPAELEDSGVYFCASSGEIGLNEQFFGPGTRLTVL.

This clonotype was counted a few times. The DNA for the CDR3 is TGCAGTGCTAGAGATCTCGACAGCCGGTTTGGCACAGATACGCAGTATTTT. Translation gives CSARDLDSRFGTDTQYF. This chain connects TRBV20-1 to TRBJ2-3; tentatively, D is TRBD1 (5 bases). Trimming took 0 bases from V and 1 from J, leaving 17 bases between them. CDR3 length: 17 residues. The germline CDR1 and CDR2 sequences are DFQATT and SNEGSKA (reference sequence).

This clonotype was counted between two and nine times. The chain recombines TRBV6-5 with TRBJ1-4; a possible D gene is TRBD1 (5 bases). V was shortened by 0 bases and J by 15 bases, with 20 bases between the two germline ends. Germline V lookup: CDR1 MNHEY, CDR2 SVGAGI. This CDR3 region has 15 residues. The DNA of the CDR3 is TGTGCCAGCAGTTACTCGTTCAGGACATCTTTTAGATTGTTTTTT. Its protein is CASSYSFRTSFRLFF.

This clonotype was detected ten times or more. The chain combines TRBV6-1 with TRBJ2-7, with TRBD1 as a possible D gene (5 bases). Between the trimmed V and J ends, which lost 5 bases and 3 bases, there was a span of 8 bases. The CDR3 is made up of 12 amino acids. In germline, CDR1 is MNHNS, CDR2 SASEGT. CDR3 sequence (DNA): TGTGCCAGCAGTATAGGGGACTACGAGCAGTACTTC. Translation: CASSIGDYEQYF.

DNA for the CDR3: TGCGCCAGCAGCCAAGGGGCGGGACAGGGTAGGACAGATACGCAGTATTTT. This sequence encodes CASSQGAGQGRTDTQYF. The V call is TRBV4-1, the J call TRBJ2-3, with 9 bases lining up with TRBD1. Looked up from germline, CDR1 is MGHRA and CDR2 is YSYEKL. This CDR3 comprises 17 residues. V lost 1 base to trimming and J lost 3 bases; unmatched junction nucleotides: 8.